Each of the 14 T cell receptor beta chains below was sequenced from the same sample in a study of monozygotic twins with inflammatory bowel disease. With the 5' RACE reads reprocessed, TCRdb shows one record per CDR3 protein and no DNA. The sample holds about 450,000 distinct CDR3 sequences. The sequencing sample was made of blood. The origin of the receptors is a human donor with ulcerative colitis or Crohn's disease, or a healthy co-twin of an affected twin (not recorded which).

The rearrangement joins TRBV3-1 to TRBJ1-4. CDR3 length: 12 residues. Germline V gene sequence: CDR1 LGHDT, CDR2 YNNKEL (reference sequence). The CDR3 region is CASSRAAEKLFF.

The chain has TRBV6-6 and TRBJ2-1. This CDR3 region has 13 residues. Germline V CDR1 and CDR2: MNHNY, SVGAGI (reference sequence). CDR3 region: CASSRSSYNEQFF.

This chain joins TRBV29-1 and TRBJ2-5; without DNA, the TCRdb call of TRBD1 cannot be checked. The CDR3 has 11 amino acids. Germline assignment: CDR1 SQVTM and CDR2 ANQGSEA. CDR3 loop: CSGRGGETQYF.

This chain joins TRBV5-1 and TRBJ1-4; the D call of TRBD1 rests on TCRdb alone, since no DNA is present to check it. This CDR3 contains 14 residues. Germline V CDR1 and CDR2: SGHRS, YFSETQ. CDR3 in amino acids: CASSLGDGDKKLFF.

The chain links TRBV20-1 to TRBJ2-2; TCRdb's assignment of TRBD2 cannot be checked, as there is no DNA. The germline CDR1 and CDR2 sequences are DFQATT and SNEGSKA (reference sequence). This CDR3 has 15 residues. The chain's CDR3 is CSAVTSGSIGGELFF.

This rearrangement joins TRBV7-8 to TRBJ2-2; TCRdb names TRBD1, which stays unverified in the absence of DNA. CDR1 SGHVS and CDR2 FQNEAQ come from the germline V gene. This CDR3 contains 15 residues. The CDR3 is CASSYQGAGTGELFF. Full variable domain (rest looked up from reference TRBV7-8 and TRBJ2-2): GAGVSQSPRYKVAKRGQDVALRCDPISGHVSLFWYQQALGQGPEFLTYFQNEAQLDKSGLPSDRFFAERPEGSVSTLKIQRTQQEDSAVYLCASSYQGAGTGELFFGEGSRLTVL.

This CDR3 is CASSERHPNTGELFF. The J gene is TRBJ2-2, the V gene TRBV25-1. Germline-derived CDR1 and CDR2 are MGHDK and SYGVNS. CDR3 length: 15 amino acids.

The chain combines TRBV5-1 with TRBJ2-7. This CDR3 region has 14 residues. Germline V gives CDR1 SGHRS, CDR2 YFSETQ. CDR3 protein: CASSSAEGTYEQYF.

The V gene is TRBV12-3 or TRBV12-4, the J gene TRBJ2-3; TCRdb names TRBD1, which stays unverified in the absence of DNA. This CDR3 comprises 15 residues. The CDR3 sequence is CASSLGAESTDTQYF.

The chain carries TRBV20-1 and TRBJ2-6; TCRdb reports TRBD2, a call that lacks DNA to check it against. Germline CDR1 is DFQATT and CDR2 is SNEGSKA (reference sequence). The CDR3 totals 15 residues. This chain's CDR3 is CSASREGSGANVLTF.

CDR3 residues: CSGGQAPSSYNEQFF. V usage is TRBV20-1 and J usage is TRBJ2-1; TCRdb outputs TRBD1, but without DNA this stays unchecked. This CDR3 region has 15 residues. Germline V lookup: CDR1 DFQATT, CDR2 SNEGSKA (reference sequence).

This rearrangement joins TRBV18 to TRBJ1-2; TCRdb's D call of TRBD1 is untestable without DNA. Germline CDR1 KGHSH, CDR2 LQKENI. The CDR3 runs 14 residues. CDR3 loop: CASSRDTPNYGYTF.

The chain recombines TRBV7-9 with TRBJ2-5; lacking DNA, the TRBD2 call made by TCRdb goes unchecked. Germline CDR1 reads SEHNR; CDR2 reads FQNEAQ (reference sequence). This CDR3 is 16 amino acids long. This CDR3 is CASSLARGTSGETQYF.

The chain carries TRBV27 and TRBJ2-6. CDR3 length: 15 amino acids. Germline V gene data show CDR1 as MNHEY and CDR2 as SMNVEV (reference sequence). Here the CDR3 reads CASRLQGSGANVLTF. Together with reference TRBV27 and TRBJ2-6, the CDR3 gives the full variable domain: EAQVTQNPRYLITVTGKKLTVTCSQNMNHEYMSWYRQDPGLGLRQIYYSMNVEVTDKGDVPEGYKVSRKEKRNFPLILESPSPNQTSLYFCASRLQGSGANVLTFGAGSRLTVL.